This T cell receptor beta chain was retrieved from a study of T-cell memory formation after mild COVID-19. Study-wide findings and caveats: The study found balanced CD4/CD8 in clones contracting day 15 to 85 and a CD4+ lean in later expanders.

Trimming stripped 4 bases from V and 4 bases from J, with 2 bases between. CDR1 is MGHDK, CDR2 SYGVNS, per germline. The CDR3 has 10 residues. This clonotype was picked up many times. Its antigen is undetermined. One entry per CDR3 protein, called by TCRdb with MiXCR from the 5' RACE reads. The sample lists 500,000 to 600,000 distinct CDR3 sequences; roughly 18% were seen once. The sequencing input was PBMCs or a T cell subset sorted from them (not recorded which). This rearrangement joins TRBV25-1 to TRBJ2-7; D is undetermined. The receptor's source is an adult woman who had mild COVID-19 (a few samples of this study predate the infection). Cell type and time point are not known. CDR3 in DNA: TGTGCCAGCAGTGCATACGAGCAGTACTTC. Translated: CASSAYEQYF.